Sequencing of this T cell receptor (beta chain) was carried out in a study of regulatory T cells in long-lasting Graves disease. Study-wide results and limits: Persistent disease samples used TRBV28, TRBJ1-2 and TRBJ2-5 preferentially. Thyroid tissue was not sampled; only peripheral blood was.

The V end lost 5 bases, the J end lost 7 bases, and 24 bases lay between the germline ends. CDR3 size: 17 residues. In germline, CDR1 is SEHNR, CDR2 FQNEAQ (reference sequence). Time point indicated: newly diagnosed GD, antithyroid drugs for less than 3 months. TCR sequences were obtained from RNA taken from PBMCs. A remark on this clonotype: As yet, its antigen is unknown.

With iRepertoire HTBI primers and Arm-PCR of CDR3 regions, TCR beta libraries were built. In the source study's methods: Segment identification across samples yielded 60 or so TRBV and approximately 15 TRBJ segments. TCRdb ran MiXCR on the multiplex PCR reads and lists one entry per CDR3 protein. TCRdb, not the original authors, processed these V and J calls. This sample has fewer than 400,000 distinct CDR3 sequences, with about a sixth found just once. This clonotype was sampled from a female donor with Graves disease. The rearrangement links TRBV7-9 to TRBJ1-3, with D unclear. The material was peripheral blood mononuclear cells (PBMCs), obtained at new diagnosis, from a patient treated with antithyroid drugs. The CDR3 sequence: CASSPRGSSAIRNTIYF. DNA of the CDR3: TGTGCCAGCAGCCCCCGAGGCAGCTCGGCCATAAGGAACACCATATATTTT.